This T cell receptor beta chain was sequenced for a study of PD-1 blockade in classical Hodgkin lymphoma. Findings and limits, study-wide: While CD8+ TCR diversity did not rise significantly by C4D1, CD4+ TCR diversity did. Relative to healthy donors, newly diagnosed patients reportedly had lower baseline TCR diversity, which was reported as lower still in relapsed/refractory patients. The diversity seen at baseline in complete responders resembled that of newly diagnosed patients.

Details on this clone: The antigen remains undetermined.

Produced via immunoSEQ multiplex PCR; TCRdb's table is partial and in-frame only. The sample contains fewer than 50,000 clones, about 86% of which appear only once. Every patient was affected by relapse after autologous stem cell transplantation, while exposure to brentuximab vedotin was not uniform. Best responses were complete response, partial response or progressive disease. The TCR was taken from a human donor with classical Hodgkin lymphoma. The sequencing here drew on peripheral blood mononuclear cells (PBMCs), taken before the second cycle of nivolumab.

The chain's CDR3 is CASSPAGVSNEQFF. CDR3 nucleotides: TGTGCCAGCTCCCCCGCGGGAGTCTCGAATGAGCAGTTCTTC. This chain connects TRBV6-5 to TRBJ2-1, with 7 bases that match TRBD2. Germline CDR1 MNHEY, CDR2 SVGAGI. V shed 8 bases, J shed 7 bases, and the junction held 11 bases outside the gene matches. The CDR3 covers 14 residues.